This is a list of T cell receptor beta chains from one sample in a study of vaccination and CD4 T cells after COVID-19. TCRdb re-derived calls from the PCR reads in MiXCR, one entry per CDR3 protein. The sample lists just under 30,000 distinct CDR3 sequences; almost 50% were seen once. The input for sequencing was CD4+ T cells from blood, taken about 7 months after SARS-CoV-2 vaccination. The receptor set was obtained from a human donor who had recovered from COVID-19. The CDR3 runs from the conserved cysteine through the conserved F or W. The order of the fields is J gene, V gene, CDR3 length, D gene, clone size, CDR3 protein, CDR3 DNA. The D gene is left open where the match is weak. The size field is filled for only some rows; it gives once, few, many or a size class.

TRBJ1-6 TRBV21-1 15 NA NA CASSKLGLCNSPLHF TGTGCCAGCAGCAAGCTGGGATTGTGTAATTCACCCCTCCACTTT
TRBJ2-2 TRBV28 13 NA few CASSGINTGELFF TGTGCCAGCTCAGGGATCAACACCGGGGAGCTGTTTTTT
TRBJ2-2 TRBV7-8 15 NA few CASSSDGLKTGELFF TGTGCCAGCAGCTCCGACGGGCTTAAGACCGGGGAGCTGTTTTTT
TRBJ1-6 TRBV7-2 16 NA few CASSLGPAGSDSPLHF TGTGCCAGCAGCTTAGGACCTGCGGGATCGGATTCACCCCTCCACTTT
TRBJ2-3 TRBV15 15 NA NA CATSRSWGGTDTQYF TGTGCCACCAGCAGATCTTGGGGGGGCACAGATACGCAGTATTTT
TRBJ1-2 TRBV6-2/TRBV6-3 15 TRBD1 NA CASSYSTGGLYGYTF TGTGCCAGCAGTTACTCAACAGGGGGCCTCTATGGCTACACCTTC
TRBJ1-2 TRBV20-1 13 NA NA CSARVWGLDGYTF TGCAGTGCTAGAGTATGGGGGTTAGATGGCTACACCTTC
TRBJ1-6 TRBV20-1 13 NA few CSAREYFSSPLHF TGCAGTGCTAGAGAGTATTTTTCCTCACCCCTCCACTTT
TRBJ2-3 TRBV4-1 17 TRBD2 NA CASSQERGAQSTDTQYF TGCGCCAGCAGCCAAGAGCGGGGGGCGCAGAGCACAGATACGCAGTATTTT
TRBJ1-1 TRBV6-5 17 NA NA CASSYIRQSRGNTEAFF TGTGCCAGCAGTTACATTCGTCAGTCCCGGGGGAACACTGAAGCTTTCTTT
TRBJ2-7 TRBV7-2 14 NA NA CASSLGTKAYEQYF TGTGCCAGCAGCTTAGGCACAAAAGCCTACGAGCAGTACTTC
TRBJ2-3 TRBV7-9 15 TRBD2 NA CASSSSGRGTHTQYF TGTGCCAGCAGCTCTAGCGGGAGGGGTACTCATACGCAGTATTTT
TRBJ2-5 TRBV25-1 16 NA few CASSERAPGPVETQYF TGTGCCAGCAGTGAAAGGGCTCCGGGCCCGGTGGAGACCCAGTACTTC
TRBJ2-3 TRBV6-1 17 NA once CASRRPMSTVGTDTQYF TGTGCCAGCAGGAGACCCATGTCGACAGTTGGCACAGATACGCAGTATTTT
TRBJ2-6 TRBV20-1 17 TRBD2 NA CSARRLAGGSGANVLTF TGCAGTGCTAGACGACTAGCGGGAGGCTCTGGGGCCAACGTCCTGACTTTC
TRBJ2-1 TRBV7-2 12 NA few CASSLVHNEQFF TGTGCCAGCAGCTTAGTACACAATGAGCAGTTCTTC
TRBJ1-2 TRBV6-1 12 TRBD1 NA CASTDRGSGYTF TGTGCCAGCACCGACAGGGGATCGGGCTACACCTTC
TRBJ2-3 TRBV2 13 NA few CASSPDNTDTQYF TGTGCCAGCAGTCCCGATAACACAGATACGCAGTATTTT
TRBJ2-1 TRBV20-1 11 TRBD2 NA CRGGGPAEQFF TGCAGGGGGGGAGGGCCGGCTGAGCAGTTCTTC
TRBJ1-1 TRBV5-4 12 NA few CASSTDEIEAFF TGTGCCAGCAGCACGGACGAAATTGAAGCTTTCTTT
TRBJ2-2 TRBV5-8 13 NA NA CASGSGSSGELFF TGTGCCAGCGGCTCCGGCTCTTCCGGGGAGCTGTTTTTT
TRBJ2-7 TRBV20-1 13 TRBD1 NA CSASMTGAREQYF TGCAGTGCTAGCATGACAGGGGCTAGGGAGCAGTACTTC
TRBJ2-5 TRBV11-3 15 NA few CASSSWETGQETQYF TGTGCCAGCAGCTCTTGGGAAACAGGACAAGAGACCCAGTACTTC
TRBJ2-3 TRBV19 13 NA NA CASSLGGPDTQYF TGTGCCAGTAGTCTCGGGGGGCCAGATACGCAGTATTTT
TRBJ2-3 TRBV20-1 15 NA NA CSAFSSPRGPDTQYF TGCAGTGCATTCTCTAGCCCTCGGGGCCCAGATACGCAGTATTTT
TRBJ1-1 TRBV7-8 12 NA NA CASSPQGTEAFF TGTGCCAGCAGCCCTCAGGGAACTGAAGCTTTCTTT
TRBJ2-4 TRBV6-1 16 NA NA CASRTGRTLAKNIQYF TGTGCCAGCAGAACCGGACGGACCTTAGCCAAAAACATTCAGTACTTC
TRBJ1-1 TRBV27 13 NA few CASSLGAGGEAFF TGTGCCAGCAGTTTGGGGGCAGGCGGAGAAGCTTTCTTT
TRBJ2-7 TRBV7-9 12 NA NA CASSLGRYEQYF TGTGCCAGCAGCTTAGGGCGGTACGAGCAGTACTTC
TRBJ2-3 TRBV19 14 NA NA CASSIVEGGDTQYF TGTGCCAGTAGTATAGTTGAGGGAGGAGATACGCAGTATTTT
TRBJ2-7 TRBV6-2/TRBV6-3 14 TRBD2 NA CASSYVLAGDEQYF TGTGCCAGCAGTTACGTACTAGCGGGTGACGAGCAGTACTTC
TRBJ2-1 TRBV6-6 16 TRBD1 NA CASSPGTGPLYNEQFF TGTGCCAGCAGCCCTGGGACAGGGCCCTTATACAATGAGCAGTTCTTC
TRBJ2-7 TRBV20-1 13 TRBD2 once CSAHQGGSHEQYF TGCAGTGCCCACCAAGGCGGGAGCCACGAGCAGTACTTC
TRBJ2-2 TRBV29-1 15 TRBD1 NA CSVEVGQGEAGELFF TGCAGCGTTGAAGTTGGACAGGGAGAAGCCGGGGAGCTGTTTTTT
TRBJ2-1 TRBV6-1 15 TRBD2 NA CASSDGVAGLNEQFF TGTGCCAGCAGTGATGGAGTAGCGGGATTAAATGAGCAGTTCTTC
TRBJ1-5 TRBV6-1 16 TRBD1 few CASSSGQGNVHQPQHF TGTGCCAGCAGCTCCGGACAGGGCAACGTCCATCAGCCCCAGCATTTT
TRBJ1-4 TRBV7-9 15 NA NA CASGRQGTINEKLFF TGTGCCAGCGGCCGTCAGGGGACGATTAATGAAAAACTGTTTTTT
TRBJ2-3 TRBV30 14 NA NA CAWSRGNSTDTQYF TGTGCCTGGAGTCGTGGAAACAGCACAGATACGCAGTATTTT
TRBJ2-1 TRBV7-3 13 NA once CASSQGPINEQFF TGTGCCAGCAGCCAGGGACCCATCAATGAGCAGTTCTTC
TRBJ2-1 TRBV29-1 11 NA NA CSVDPYNEQFF TGCAGCGTTGACCCCTACAATGAGCAGTTCTTC
TRBJ1-2 TRBV20-1 12 NA once CSASRGGDGYTF TGCAGTGCAAGTAGGGGGGGGGATGGCTACACCTTC
TRBJ1-6 TRBV7-2 14 TRBD1 few CASSLGTGASPLHF TGTGCCAGCAGCTTGGGGACAGGGGCTTCACCCCTCCACTTT
TRBJ1-5 TRBV28 13 NA NA CASSGQDYRPQHF TGTGCCAGCAGCGGTCAGGACTATCGACCCCAGCATTTT
TRBJ2-7 TRBV15 14 NA NA CATSRVYSSYEQYF TGTGCCACCAGCAGAGTGTACAGCTCCTACGAGCAGTACTTC
TRBJ2-5 TRBV12-3/TRBV12-4 16 NA NA CASSRRAKSGQETQYF TGTGCCAGCAGTCGCCGGGCTAAATCCGGTCAAGAGACCCAGTACTTC
TRBJ1-5 TRBV28 12 NA few CASSFSNQPQHF TGTGCCAGCAGTTTCAGCAATCAGCCCCAGCATTTT
TRBJ2-3 TRBV6-5 14 TRBD2 NA CASSYGGGGDTQYF TGTGCCAGCAGTTATGGGGGGGGAGGCGATACGCAGTATTTT
TRBJ2-7 TRBV19 14 NA NA CASSRRTGRNEQYF TGTGCCAGTAGTCGCCGCACAGGGAGGAACGAGCAGTACTTC